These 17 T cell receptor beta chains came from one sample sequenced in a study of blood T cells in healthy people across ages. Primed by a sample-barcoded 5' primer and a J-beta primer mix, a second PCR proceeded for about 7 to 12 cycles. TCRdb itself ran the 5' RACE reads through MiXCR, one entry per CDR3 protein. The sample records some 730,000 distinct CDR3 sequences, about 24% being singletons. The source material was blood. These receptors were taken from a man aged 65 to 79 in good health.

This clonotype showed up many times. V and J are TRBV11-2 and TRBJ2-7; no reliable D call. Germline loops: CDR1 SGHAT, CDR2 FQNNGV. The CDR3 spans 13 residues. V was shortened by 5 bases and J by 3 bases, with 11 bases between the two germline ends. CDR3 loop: CASSPPWDYEQYV. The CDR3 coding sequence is TGTGCCAGCAGCCCACCCTGGGACTACGAGCAGTACGTC.

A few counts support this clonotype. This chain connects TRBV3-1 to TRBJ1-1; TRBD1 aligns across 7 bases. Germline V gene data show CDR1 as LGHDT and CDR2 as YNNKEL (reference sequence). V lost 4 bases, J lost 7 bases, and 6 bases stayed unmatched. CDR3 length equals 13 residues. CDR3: CASSLGQSGEAFF. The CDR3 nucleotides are TGTGCCAGCAGCCTGGGACAGTCGGGTGAAGCTTTCTTT.

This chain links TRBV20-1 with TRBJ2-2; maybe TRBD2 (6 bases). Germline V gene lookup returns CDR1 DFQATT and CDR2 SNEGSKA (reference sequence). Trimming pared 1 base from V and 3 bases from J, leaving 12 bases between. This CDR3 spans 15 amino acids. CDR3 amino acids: CSARVEGGYTGELFF. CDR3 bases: TGCAGTGCTAGAGTGGAGGGTGGATACACCGGGGAGCTGTTTTTT.

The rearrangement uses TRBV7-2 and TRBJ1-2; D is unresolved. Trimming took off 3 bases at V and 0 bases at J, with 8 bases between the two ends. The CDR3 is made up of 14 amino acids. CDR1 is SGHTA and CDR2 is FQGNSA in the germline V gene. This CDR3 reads CASSFDPANYGYTF. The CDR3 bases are TGTGCCAGCAGCTTTGACCCAGCTAACTATGGCTACACCTTC.

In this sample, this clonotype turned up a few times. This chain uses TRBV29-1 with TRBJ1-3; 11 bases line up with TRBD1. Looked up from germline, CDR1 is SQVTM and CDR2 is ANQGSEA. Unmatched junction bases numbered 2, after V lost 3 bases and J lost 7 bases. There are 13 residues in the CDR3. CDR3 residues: CSVDGQGANTIYF. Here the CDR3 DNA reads TGCAGCGTTGACGGACAGGGGGCGAACACCATATATTTT.

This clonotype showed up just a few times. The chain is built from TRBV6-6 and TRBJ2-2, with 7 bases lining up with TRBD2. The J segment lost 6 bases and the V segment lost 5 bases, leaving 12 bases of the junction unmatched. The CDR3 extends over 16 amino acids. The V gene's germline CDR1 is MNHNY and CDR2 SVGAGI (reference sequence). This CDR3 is CASSKGLVSGPGELFF. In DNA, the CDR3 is TGTGCCAGCAGTAAAGGACTAGTTAGTGGTCCCGGGGAGCTGTTTTTT.

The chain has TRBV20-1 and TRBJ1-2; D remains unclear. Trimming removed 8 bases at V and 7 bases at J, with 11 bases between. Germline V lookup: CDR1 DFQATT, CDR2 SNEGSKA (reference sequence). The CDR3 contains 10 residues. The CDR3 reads CSPYPSGYTF. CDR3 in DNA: TGCAGTCCCTACCCTTCTGGCTACACCTTC.

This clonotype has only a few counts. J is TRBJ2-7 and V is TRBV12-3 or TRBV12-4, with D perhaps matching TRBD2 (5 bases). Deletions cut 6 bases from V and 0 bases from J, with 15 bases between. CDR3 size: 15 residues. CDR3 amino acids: CASSPGGGYSYEQYF. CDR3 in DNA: TGTGCCAGCAGCCCTGGCGGAGGTTACTCCTACGAGCAGTACTTC.

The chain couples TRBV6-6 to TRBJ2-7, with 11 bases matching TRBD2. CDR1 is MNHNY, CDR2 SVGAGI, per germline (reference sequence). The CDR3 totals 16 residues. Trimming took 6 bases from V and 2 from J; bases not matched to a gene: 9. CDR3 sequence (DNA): TGTGCCAGCAGGTCTTCCGGGACTAGCGGACCCTACGAGCAGTACGTC. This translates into CASRSSGTSGPYEQYV.

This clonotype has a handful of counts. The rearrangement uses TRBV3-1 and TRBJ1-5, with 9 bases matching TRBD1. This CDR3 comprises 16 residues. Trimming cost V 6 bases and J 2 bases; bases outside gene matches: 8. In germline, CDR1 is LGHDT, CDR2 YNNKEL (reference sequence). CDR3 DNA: TGTGCCAGCAGAGACAACAGGGGGCCGGGCAATCAGCCCCAGCATTTT. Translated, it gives CASRDNRGPGNQPQHF.

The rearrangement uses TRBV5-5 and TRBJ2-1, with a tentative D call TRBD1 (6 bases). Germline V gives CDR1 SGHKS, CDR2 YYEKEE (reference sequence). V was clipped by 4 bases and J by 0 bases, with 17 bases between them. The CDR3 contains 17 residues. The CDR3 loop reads CASSTNRDPNSYNEQFF. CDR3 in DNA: TGTGCCAGCAGCACTAACAGGGATCCCAACTCCTACAATGAGCAGTTCTTC. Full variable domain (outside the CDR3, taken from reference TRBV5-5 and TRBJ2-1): DAGVTQSPTHLIKTRGQQVTLRCSPISGHKSVSWYQQVLGQGPQFIFQYYEKEERGRGNFPDRFSARQFPNYSSELNVNALLLGDSALYLCASSTNRDPNSYNEQFFGPGTRLTVL.

Here the CDR3 reads CASSLRRGDTDTQYF. In nucleotides, the CDR3 is TGTGCCAGCAGCTTACGTCGGGGAGATACAGATACGCAGTATTTT. V and J are TRBV7-9 and TRBJ2-3, with a possible D match to TRBD2 (5 bases). Trimming took off 2 bases at V and 3 bases at J, with 12 bases between the two ends. Per germline, CDR1 SEHNR and CDR2 FQNEAQ (reference sequence). The CDR3 consists of 15 residues.

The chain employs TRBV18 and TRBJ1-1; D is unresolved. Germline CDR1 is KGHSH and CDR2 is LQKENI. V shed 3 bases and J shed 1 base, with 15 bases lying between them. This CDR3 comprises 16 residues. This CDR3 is CASSPRTAGQNTEAFF. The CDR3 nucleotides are TGTGCCAGCTCACCCCGGACCGCCGGGCAGAACACTGAAGCTTTCTTT.

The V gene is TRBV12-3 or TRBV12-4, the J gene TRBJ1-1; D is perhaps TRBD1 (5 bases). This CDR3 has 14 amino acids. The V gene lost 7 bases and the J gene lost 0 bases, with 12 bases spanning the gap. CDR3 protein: CASTRGTVNTEAFF. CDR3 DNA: TGTGCCAGCACCCGCGGGACCGTGAACACTGAAGCTTTCTTT.

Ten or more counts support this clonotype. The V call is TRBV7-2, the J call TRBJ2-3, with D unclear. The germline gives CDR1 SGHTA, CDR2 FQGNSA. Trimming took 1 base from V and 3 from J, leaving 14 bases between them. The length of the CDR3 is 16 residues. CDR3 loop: CASSLELAPRTDTQYF. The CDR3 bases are TGTGCCAGCAGCTTAGAGTTAGCCCCTCGGACAGATACGCAGTATTTT. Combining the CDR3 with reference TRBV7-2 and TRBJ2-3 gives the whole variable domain GAGVSQSPSNKVTEKGKDVELRCDPISGHTALYWYRQSLGQGLEFLIYFQGNSAPDKSGLPSDRFSAERTGGSVSTLTIQRTQQEDSAVYLCASSLELAPRTDTQYFGPGTRLTVL.

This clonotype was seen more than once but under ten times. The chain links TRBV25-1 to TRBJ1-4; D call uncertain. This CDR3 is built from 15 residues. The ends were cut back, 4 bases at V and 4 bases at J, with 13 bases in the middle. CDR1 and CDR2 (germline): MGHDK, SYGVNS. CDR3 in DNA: TGTGCCAGCAGTGTCCCCTCAGGTTATAATGAAAAACTGTTTTTT. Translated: CASSVPSGYNEKLFF.

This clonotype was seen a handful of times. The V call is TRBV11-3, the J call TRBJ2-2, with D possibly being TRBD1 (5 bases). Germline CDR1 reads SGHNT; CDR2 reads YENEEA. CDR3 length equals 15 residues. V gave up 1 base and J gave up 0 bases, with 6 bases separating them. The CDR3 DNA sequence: TGTGCCAGCAGCTTAGCAGGGACGAACACCGGGGAGCTGTTTTTT. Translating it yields CASSLAGTNTGELFF.